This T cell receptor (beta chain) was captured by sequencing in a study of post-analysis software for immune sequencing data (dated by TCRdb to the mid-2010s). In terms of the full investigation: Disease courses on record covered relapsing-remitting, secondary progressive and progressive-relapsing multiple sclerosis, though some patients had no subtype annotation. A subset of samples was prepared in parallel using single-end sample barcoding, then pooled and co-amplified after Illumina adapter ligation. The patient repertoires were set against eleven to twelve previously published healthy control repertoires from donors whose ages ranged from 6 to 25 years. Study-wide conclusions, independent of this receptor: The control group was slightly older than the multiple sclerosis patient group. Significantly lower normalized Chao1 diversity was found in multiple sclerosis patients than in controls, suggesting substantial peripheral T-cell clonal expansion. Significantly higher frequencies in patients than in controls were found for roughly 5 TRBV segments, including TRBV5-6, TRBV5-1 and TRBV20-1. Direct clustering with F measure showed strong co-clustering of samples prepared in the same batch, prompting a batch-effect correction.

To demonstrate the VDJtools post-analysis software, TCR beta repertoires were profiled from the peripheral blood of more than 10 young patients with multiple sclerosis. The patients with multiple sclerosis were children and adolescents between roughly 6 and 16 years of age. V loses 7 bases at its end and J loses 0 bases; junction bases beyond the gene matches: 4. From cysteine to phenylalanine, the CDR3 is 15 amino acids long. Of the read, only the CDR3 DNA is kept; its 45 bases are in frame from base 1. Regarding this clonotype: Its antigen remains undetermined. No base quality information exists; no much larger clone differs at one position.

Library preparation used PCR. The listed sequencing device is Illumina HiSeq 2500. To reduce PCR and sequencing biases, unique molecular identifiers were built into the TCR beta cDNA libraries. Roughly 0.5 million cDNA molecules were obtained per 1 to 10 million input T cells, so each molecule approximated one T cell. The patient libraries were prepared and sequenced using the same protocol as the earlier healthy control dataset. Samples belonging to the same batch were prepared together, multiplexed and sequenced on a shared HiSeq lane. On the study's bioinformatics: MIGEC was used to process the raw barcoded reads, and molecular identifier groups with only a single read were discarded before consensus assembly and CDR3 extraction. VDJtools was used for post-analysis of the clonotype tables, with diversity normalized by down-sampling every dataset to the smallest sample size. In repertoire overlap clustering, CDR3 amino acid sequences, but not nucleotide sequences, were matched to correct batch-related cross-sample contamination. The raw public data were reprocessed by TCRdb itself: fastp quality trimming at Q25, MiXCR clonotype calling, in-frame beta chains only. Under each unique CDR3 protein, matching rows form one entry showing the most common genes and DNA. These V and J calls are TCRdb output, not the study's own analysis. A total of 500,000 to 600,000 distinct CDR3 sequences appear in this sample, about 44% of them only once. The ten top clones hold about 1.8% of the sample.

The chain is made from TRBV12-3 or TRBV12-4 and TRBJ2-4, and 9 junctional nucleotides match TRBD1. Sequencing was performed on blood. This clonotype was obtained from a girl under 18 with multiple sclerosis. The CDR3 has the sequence CASTWTGVAKNIQYF. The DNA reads TGTGCCAGCACCTGGACAGGGGTAGCCAAAAACATTCAGTACTTC.